A selection of T cell receptor beta chains follows, all from one sample in a study of PD-1 blockade in classical Hodgkin lymphoma. TCRdb's copy holds only in-frame clones and misses some; the assay was immunoSEQ multiplex PCR. The sample has approximately 58,000 clones; approximately 90% are singletons. Sequencing was performed on peripheral blood mononuclear cells (PBMCs), taken before the second cycle of nivolumab. These receptors originate from a human donor with classical Hodgkin lymphoma. The conserved cysteine and the conserved F or W are not part of the CDR3 here. The order of the fields is D gene, V gene, J gene, CDR3 protein. A D gene is named only where the DNA matches it firmly.

>NA|TRBV20-1|TRBJ2-7
GIHQSYEQY
>NA|TRBV5-8|TRBJ2-5
ASSFSGGRGETQY
>NA|TRBV6-5|TRBJ2-3
ASSYGPGEDTQY
>NA|TRBV29-1|TRBJ1-5
SDTTDQPQH
>NA|TRBV7-9|TRBJ2-7
ASSGTDSYEQY
>NA|TRBV27|TRBJ1-6
ASSLGTGAYNSPLH
>NA|TRBV7-6|TRBJ2-3
ASSLGVGEGDTQY
>NA|TRBV5-4|TRBJ2-6
ASSHWGAGRDSGANVLT
>NA|TRBV5-8|TRBJ2-3
ASSRSGTQY
>NA|TRBV6-4|TRBJ2-1
ASSDSNRSSYNEQF
>NA|TRBV7-3|TRBJ1-5
ASSLTPRGGSQPQH
>NA|TRBV4-1|TRBJ2-7
ASSQEQPTNEQY
>NA|TRBV6-6|TRBJ1-1
ASSDPGETEAF
>NA|TRBV27|TRBJ2-2
ASSLAGNTGELF
>NA|TRBV5-1|TRBJ2-7
ASSLKYNYEQY
>NA|TRBV21-1|TRBJ1-1
ASRGNWSPAF
>TRBD2|TRBV7-8|TRBJ2-1
ASSLSSGSSYNEQF